This is a list of T cell receptor beta chains from one sample in a study of blood T cell repertoires in COVID-19. Here immunoSEQ multiplex PCR was the method, and the copy in TCRdb shows in-frame clones only, minus some. The profile covers 35,000 to 45,000 clones, with 75% to 85% appearing a single time and around 25% taken by the ten largest. Sequencing used peripheral blood. All receptors derive from a man in his 70s with acute or convalescent COVID-19. Each CDR3 is given with its conserved first and last residue.

v_gene	CDR3aa
TRBV27	CASSSTGGGETQYF
TRBV10-3	CAISPATGGQETQYF
TRBV28	CASSFVGGQETQYF
TRBV20-1	CSVSGQTPAFF
TRBV5-4	CASSLGAGFSYNEQFF
TRBV6-2/TRBV6-3	CASSYVQGAYYGYTF
TRBV4-3	CASSQETRNTIYF
TRBV11-2	CASSLNTGVGPQHF
TRBV3-1/TRBV3-2	CASSQGGGNSYEQYF
TRBV10-3	CATTGVTEAFF
TRBV11-3	CASSLKGLAGAYEQYF
TRBV19	CASSRNLQGGNDFEQYF
TRBV7-2	CASSPMPGGYYNEQFF
TRBV7-3	CASSLGGSHNEQFF
TRBV19	CASMDQGAAGELFF
TRBV5-1	CASSIAALGETQYF
TRBV5-1	CASSLASDRTYEQYF
TRBV7-9	CASSPYSGYTF
TRBV7-2	CASSLVQATGELFF
TRBV10-2	CASSLAGIGADTQYF
TRBV7-2	CASSLVGRGSHYEQYF